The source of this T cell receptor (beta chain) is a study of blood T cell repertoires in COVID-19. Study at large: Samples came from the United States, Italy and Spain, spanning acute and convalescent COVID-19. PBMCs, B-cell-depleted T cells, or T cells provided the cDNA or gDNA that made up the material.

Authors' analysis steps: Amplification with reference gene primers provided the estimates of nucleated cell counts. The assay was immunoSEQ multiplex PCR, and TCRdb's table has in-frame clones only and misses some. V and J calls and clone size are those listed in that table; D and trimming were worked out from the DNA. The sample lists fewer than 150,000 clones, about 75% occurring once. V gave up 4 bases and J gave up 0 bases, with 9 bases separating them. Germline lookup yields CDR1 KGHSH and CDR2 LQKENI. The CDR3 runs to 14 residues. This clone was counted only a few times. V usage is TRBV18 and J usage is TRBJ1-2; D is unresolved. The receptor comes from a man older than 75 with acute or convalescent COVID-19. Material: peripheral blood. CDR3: CASSLSITNYGYTF. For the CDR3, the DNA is TGTGCCAGCTCACTGAGTATAACTAACTATGGCTACACCTTC.